These T cell receptor beta chains were read from a single sample in a study of blood T cell repertoires in COVID-19. Some clones are missing from TCRdb's copy, which holds only in-frame ones; the method was immunoSEQ multiplex PCR. Of just under 65,000 clones listed, 65% to 85% are singletons. The sample consisted of peripheral blood. The receptor set was obtained from a human donor in a cohort sampled during active COVID-19. CDR3s leave out the opening cysteine and the closing phenylalanine or tryptophan. A D gene is named only where the DNA matches it firmly.

cdr3_aa: ATSRDRSGASSTDTQY
j_call: TRBJ2-3
v_call: TRBV15
d_call: TRBD2

cdr3_aa: ASSFDRVSEKLF
j_call: TRBJ1-4
v_call: TRBV19
d_call: TRBD1

cdr3_aa: ASSVTQLRQETQY
j_call: TRBJ2-5
v_call: TRBV2
d_call: -

cdr3_aa: ASSTLDTSYEQY
j_call: TRBJ2-7
v_call: TRBV27
d_call: -

cdr3_aa: ASSFGATNEKLF
j_call: TRBJ1-4
v_call: TRBV5-1
d_call: -

cdr3_aa: ASSQRTDYGYT
j_call: TRBJ1-2
v_call: TRBV6-6
d_call: -

cdr3_aa: ASSQLQGSYGYT
j_call: TRBJ1-2
v_call: TRBV4-2
d_call: TRBD1

cdr3_aa: ASTGTPGGPYNEQF
j_call: TRBJ2-1
v_call: TRBV19
d_call: -

cdr3_aa: ASSAAVQGNTEAF
j_call: TRBJ1-1
v_call: TRBV5-4
d_call: -

cdr3_aa: ASSLGQGASGYT
j_call: TRBJ1-2
v_call: TRBV5-1
d_call: TRBD1

cdr3_aa: ASIRTGGSTEAF
j_call: TRBJ1-1
v_call: TRBV6-5
d_call: TRBD1

cdr3_aa: ASSSKQGAEAF
j_call: TRBJ1-1
v_call: TRBV12-3/TRBV12-4
d_call: TRBD1

cdr3_aa: ASSLGPTAYNEQF
j_call: TRBJ2-1
v_call: TRBV5-1
d_call: -

cdr3_aa: AARRGDRVISPLH
j_call: TRBJ1-6
v_call: TRBV28
d_call: TRBD1

cdr3_aa: AWSLSRYEQY
j_call: TRBJ2-7
v_call: TRBV30
d_call: -

cdr3_aa: ASRATGGRYNEQF
j_call: TRBJ2-1
v_call: TRBV7-8
d_call: TRBD1

cdr3_aa: ASRAGGASNQPQH
j_call: TRBJ1-5
v_call: TRBV6-5
d_call: TRBD1

cdr3_aa: ASSRNTGRAF
j_call: TRBJ1-1
v_call: TRBV14
d_call: -

cdr3_aa: ASSDRQGGNQPQH
j_call: TRBJ1-5
v_call: TRBV18
d_call: TRBD1

cdr3_aa: ASRKDRGGGYT
j_call: TRBJ1-2
v_call: TRBV6-5
d_call: TRBD1

cdr3_aa: ASSPSWREQY
j_call: TRBJ2-7
v_call: TRBV12-3/TRBV12-4
d_call: -

cdr3_aa: SAGTHNEQF
j_call: TRBJ2-1
v_call: TRBV29-1
d_call: -

cdr3_aa: ASSQTAVTGSEQY
j_call: TRBJ2-7
v_call: TRBV9
d_call: -

cdr3_aa: ASSFPSGATDTQY
j_call: TRBJ2-3
v_call: TRBV5-4
d_call: TRBD2

cdr3_aa: ASSPPRVGWANVLT
j_call: TRBJ2-6
v_call: TRBV18
d_call: -

cdr3_aa: ASSSGQIDGYT
j_call: TRBJ1-2
v_call: TRBV12-3/TRBV12-4
d_call: -

cdr3_aa: ASSAVPYSQY
j_call: TRBJ2-3
v_call: TRBV9
d_call: -

cdr3_aa: ASSYLGLAGVLYNEQF
j_call: TRBJ2-1
v_call: TRBV6-2/TRBV6-3
d_call: TRBD2

cdr3_aa: AWSVWRELF
j_call: TRBJ2-2
v_call: TRBV30
d_call: -

cdr3_aa: ASSLPRSAYGYT
j_call: TRBJ1-2
v_call: TRBV5-8
d_call: -

cdr3_aa: ASSLAGRLQF
j_call: TRBJ2-1
v_call: TRBV5-1
d_call: -

cdr3_aa: ASSVQGGGYGYT
j_call: TRBJ1-2
v_call: TRBV7-2
d_call: -

cdr3_aa: ASSLGAGDTQY
j_call: TRBJ2-3
v_call: TRBV7-9
d_call: -

cdr3_aa: ASSQDPTSGAHLNLL
j_call: TRBJ2-1
v_call: TRBV4-1
d_call: TRBD2

cdr3_aa: ASSQSIGDNEKLF
j_call: TRBJ1-4
v_call: TRBV18
d_call: -

cdr3_aa: ASSRTSGGTNTGELF
j_call: TRBJ2-2
v_call: TRBV5-1
d_call: TRBD2

cdr3_aa: ASSPGTGESNYGYT
j_call: TRBJ1-2
v_call: TRBV5-6
d_call: TRBD1

cdr3_aa: ASKQGNQPQH
j_call: TRBJ1-5
v_call: TRBV2
d_call: -

cdr3_aa: ASSQDRAGGFGYT
j_call: TRBJ1-2
v_call: TRBV4-3
d_call: TRBD1

cdr3_aa: ASSTQGPYNSPLH
j_call: TRBJ1-6
v_call: TRBV2
d_call: -

cdr3_aa: ASRGAYTEAF
j_call: TRBJ1-1
v_call: TRBV6-5
d_call: -

cdr3_aa: ASSPTGASGANVLT
j_call: TRBJ2-6
v_call: TRBV28
d_call: -

cdr3_aa: ASSEGLAGRTQY
j_call: TRBJ2-5
v_call: TRBV2
d_call: TRBD2

cdr3_aa: ASSEVRGLAGNEQF
j_call: TRBJ2-1
v_call: TRBV2
d_call: TRBD2

cdr3_aa: ASSRTASGNTIY
j_call: TRBJ1-3
v_call: TRBV7-9
d_call: -

cdr3_aa: ASSDGGGWETQY
j_call: TRBJ2-5
v_call: TRBV2
d_call: -